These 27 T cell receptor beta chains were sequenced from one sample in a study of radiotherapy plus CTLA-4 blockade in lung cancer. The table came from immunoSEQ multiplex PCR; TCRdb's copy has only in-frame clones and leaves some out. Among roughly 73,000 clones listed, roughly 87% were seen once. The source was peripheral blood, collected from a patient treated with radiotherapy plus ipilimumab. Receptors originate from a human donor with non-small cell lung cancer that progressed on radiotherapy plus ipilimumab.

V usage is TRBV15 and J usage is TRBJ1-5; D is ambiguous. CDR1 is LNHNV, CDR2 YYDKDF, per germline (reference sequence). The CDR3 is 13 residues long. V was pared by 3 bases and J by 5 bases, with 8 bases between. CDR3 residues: CATSRTRDQPQHF. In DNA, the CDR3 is TGTGCCACCAGCAGGACTAGGGATCAGCCCCAGCATTTT.

The CDR3 reads CASRPGTSNQPQHF. The CDR3 DNA follows: TGTGCCAGTAGACCTGGGACATCCAATCAGCCCCAGCATTTT. J is TRBJ1-5 and V is TRBV19; D might be TRBD1 (6 bases). V was shortened by 6 bases and J by 3 bases, with 12 bases between the two germline ends. The CDR3 contains 14 residues. Germline CDR1 is LNHDA and CDR2 is SQIVND (reference sequence).

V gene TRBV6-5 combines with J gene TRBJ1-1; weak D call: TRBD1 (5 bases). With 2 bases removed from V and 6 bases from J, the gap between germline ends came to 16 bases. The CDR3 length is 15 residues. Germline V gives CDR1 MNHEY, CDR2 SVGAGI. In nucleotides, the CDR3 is TGTGCCAGCAGTTACATCTTGGGGGGGAGAGCTGAAGCTTTCTTT. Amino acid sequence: CASSYILGGRAEAFF.

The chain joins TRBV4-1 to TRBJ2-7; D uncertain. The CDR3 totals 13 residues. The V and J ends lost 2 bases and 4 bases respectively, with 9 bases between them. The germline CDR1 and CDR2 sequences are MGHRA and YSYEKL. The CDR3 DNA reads TGCGCCAGCAGCCAATCTACTGGATACGAGCAGTACGTC. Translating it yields CASSQSTGYEQYV.

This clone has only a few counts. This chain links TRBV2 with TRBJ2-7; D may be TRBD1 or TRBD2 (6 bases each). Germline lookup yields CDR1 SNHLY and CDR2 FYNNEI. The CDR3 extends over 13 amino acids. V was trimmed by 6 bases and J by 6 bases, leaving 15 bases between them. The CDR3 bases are TGTGCCAGCAGGGAGGGGGGTTCGGCCGAGCAGTACTTC. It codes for CASREGGSAEQYF.

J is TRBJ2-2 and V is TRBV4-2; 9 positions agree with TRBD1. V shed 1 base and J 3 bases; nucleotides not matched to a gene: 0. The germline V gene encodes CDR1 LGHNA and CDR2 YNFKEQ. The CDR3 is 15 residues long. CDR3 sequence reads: CASSQGQGDTGELFF. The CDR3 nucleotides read TGTGCCAGCAGCCAAGGACAGGGGGACACCGGGGAGCTGTTTTTT.

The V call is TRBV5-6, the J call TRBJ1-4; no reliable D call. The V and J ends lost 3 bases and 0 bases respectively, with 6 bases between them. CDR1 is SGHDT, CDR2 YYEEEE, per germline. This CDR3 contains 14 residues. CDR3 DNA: TGTGCCAGCAGCTCTGGGGCAACTAATGAAAAACTGTTTTTT. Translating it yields CASSSGATNEKLFF. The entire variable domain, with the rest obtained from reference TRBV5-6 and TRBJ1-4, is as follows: DAGVTQSPTHLIKTRGQQVTLRCSPKSGHDTVSWYQQALGQGPQFIFQYYEEEERQRGNFPDRFSGHQFPNYSSELNVNALLLGDSALYLCASSSGATNEKLFFGSGTQLSVL.

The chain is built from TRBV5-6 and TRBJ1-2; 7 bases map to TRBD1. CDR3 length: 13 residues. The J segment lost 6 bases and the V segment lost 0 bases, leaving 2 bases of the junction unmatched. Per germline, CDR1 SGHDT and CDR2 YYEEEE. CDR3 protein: CASSLARGDGYTF. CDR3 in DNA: TGTGCCAGCAGCTTGGCCAGGGGGGATGGCTACACCTTC.

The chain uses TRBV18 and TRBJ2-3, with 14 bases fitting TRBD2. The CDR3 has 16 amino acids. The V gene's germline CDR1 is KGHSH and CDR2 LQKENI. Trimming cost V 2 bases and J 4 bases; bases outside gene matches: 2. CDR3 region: CASSPGTSGSPDTQYF. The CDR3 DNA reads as TGTGCCAGCTCACCAGGGACTAGCGGGAGCCCAGATACGCAGTATTTT. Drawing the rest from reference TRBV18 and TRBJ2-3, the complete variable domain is NAGVMQNPRHLVRRRGQEARLRCSPMKGHSHVYWYRQLPEEGLKFMVYLQKENIIDESGMPKERFSAEFPKEGPSILRIQQVVRGDSAAYFCASSPGTSGSPDTQYFGPGTRLTVL.

CDR3 nucleotides: TGTGCCAGCAGCTTAGCCTCGGGACTAGCGGGAGACGAGCAGTACTTC. It codes for CASSLASGLAGDEQYF. The V and J genes are TRBV7-9 and TRBJ2-7; 14 bases are a match to TRBD2. This CDR3 is built from 16 residues. CDR1 is SEHNR and CDR2 is FQNEAQ in the germline V gene (reference sequence). V lost 0 bases and J lost 5; bases outside the gene matches: 3.

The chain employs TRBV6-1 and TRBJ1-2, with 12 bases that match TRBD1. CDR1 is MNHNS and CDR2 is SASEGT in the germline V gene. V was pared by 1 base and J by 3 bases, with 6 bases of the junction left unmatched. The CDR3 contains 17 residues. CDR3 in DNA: TGTGCCAGCAGTGAAGGATGGGACAGGGGGCCGTACTATGGCTACACCTTC. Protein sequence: CASSEGWDRGPYYGYTF.

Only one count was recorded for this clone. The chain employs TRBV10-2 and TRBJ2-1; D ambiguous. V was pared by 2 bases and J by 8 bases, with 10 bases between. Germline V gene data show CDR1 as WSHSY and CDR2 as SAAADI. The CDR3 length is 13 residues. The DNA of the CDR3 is TGCGCCAGCAGTGAGCCACCTTCGGATGAGCAGTTCTTC. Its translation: CASSEPPSDEQFF.

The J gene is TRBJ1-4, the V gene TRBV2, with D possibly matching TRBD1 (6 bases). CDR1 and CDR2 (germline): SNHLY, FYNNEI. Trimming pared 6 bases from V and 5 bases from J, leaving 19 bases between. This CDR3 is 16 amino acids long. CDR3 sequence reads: CASSGQPTVTNEKLFF. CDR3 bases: TGTGCCAGCAGCGGACAGCCGACAGTTACGAATGAAAAACTGTTTTTT.

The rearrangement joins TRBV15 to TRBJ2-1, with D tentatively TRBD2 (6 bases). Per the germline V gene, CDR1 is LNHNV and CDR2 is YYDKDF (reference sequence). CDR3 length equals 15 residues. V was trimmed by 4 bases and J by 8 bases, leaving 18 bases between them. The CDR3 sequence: CATSKLGRTGDEQFF. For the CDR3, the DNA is TGTGCCACCAGCAAGTTGGGACGCACGGGGGATGAGCAGTTCTTC.

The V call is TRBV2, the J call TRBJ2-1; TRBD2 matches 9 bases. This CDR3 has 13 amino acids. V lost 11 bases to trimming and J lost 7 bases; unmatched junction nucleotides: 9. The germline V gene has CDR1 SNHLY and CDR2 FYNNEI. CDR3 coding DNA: TGTGCCGGCGGCGGGAGGGCCGGGAATGAGCAGTTCTTC. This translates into CAGGGRAGNEQFF.

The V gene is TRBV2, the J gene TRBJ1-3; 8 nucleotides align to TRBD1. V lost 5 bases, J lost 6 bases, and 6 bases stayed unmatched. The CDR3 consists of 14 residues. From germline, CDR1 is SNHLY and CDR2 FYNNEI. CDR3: CASSFGTGTNTIYF. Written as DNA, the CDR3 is TGTGCCAGCAGTTTCGGGACAGGTACAAACACCATATATTTT.

DNA of the CDR3: TGTGCCAGCAGCTTAGGGGACAGGGTAGACACTGAAGCTTTCTTT. This codes for CASSLGDRVDTEAFF. This chain links TRBV11-3 with TRBJ1-1; 9 bases are a match to TRBD1. Trimming removed 1 base from V and 3 bases from J; junction bases left unmatched: 3. Germline-derived CDR1 and CDR2 are SGHNT and YENEEA. CDR3 length: 15 amino acids.

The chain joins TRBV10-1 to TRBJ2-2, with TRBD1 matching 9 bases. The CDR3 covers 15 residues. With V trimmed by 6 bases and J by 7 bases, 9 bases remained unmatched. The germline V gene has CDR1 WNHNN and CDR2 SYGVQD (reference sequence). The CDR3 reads CASSKGGTGYGELFF. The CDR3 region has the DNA TGCGCCAGCAGCAAAGGGGGGACAGGGTACGGGGAGCTGTTTTTT.

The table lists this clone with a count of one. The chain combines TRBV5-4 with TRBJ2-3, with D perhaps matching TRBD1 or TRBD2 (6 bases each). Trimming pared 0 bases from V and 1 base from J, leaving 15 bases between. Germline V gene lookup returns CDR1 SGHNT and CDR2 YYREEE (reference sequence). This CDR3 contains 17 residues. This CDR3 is CASSLDPGAIRTDTQYF. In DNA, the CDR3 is TGTGCCAGCAGCTTGGATCCGGGGGCGATACGCACAGATACGCAGTATTTT.

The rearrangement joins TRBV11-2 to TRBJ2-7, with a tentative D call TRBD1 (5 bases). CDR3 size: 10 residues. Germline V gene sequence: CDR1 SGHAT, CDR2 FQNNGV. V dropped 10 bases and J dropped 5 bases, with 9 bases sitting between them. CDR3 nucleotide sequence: TGTGCCACCCAGGGTGACGAGCAGTACTTC. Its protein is CATQGDEQYF.

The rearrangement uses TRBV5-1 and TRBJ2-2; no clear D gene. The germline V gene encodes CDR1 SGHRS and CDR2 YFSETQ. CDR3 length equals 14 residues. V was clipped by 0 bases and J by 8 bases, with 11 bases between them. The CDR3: CASSLEWGTGELFF. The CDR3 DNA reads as TGCGCCAGCAGCTTGGAATGGGGTACTGGGGAGCTGTTTTTT.

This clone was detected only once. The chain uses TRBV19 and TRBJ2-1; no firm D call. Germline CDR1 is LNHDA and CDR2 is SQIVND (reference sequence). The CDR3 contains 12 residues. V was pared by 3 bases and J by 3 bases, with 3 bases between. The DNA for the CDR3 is TGTGCCAGTAGTATGGTCTACAATGAGCAGTTCTTC. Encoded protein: CASSMVYNEQFF.

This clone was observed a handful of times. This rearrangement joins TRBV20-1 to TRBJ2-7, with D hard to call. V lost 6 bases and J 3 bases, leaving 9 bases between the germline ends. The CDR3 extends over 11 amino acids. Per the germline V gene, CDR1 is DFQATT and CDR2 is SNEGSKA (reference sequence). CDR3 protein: CSAQDGYEQYV. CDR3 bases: TGCAGTGCCCAAGACGGCTACGAGCAGTACGTC.

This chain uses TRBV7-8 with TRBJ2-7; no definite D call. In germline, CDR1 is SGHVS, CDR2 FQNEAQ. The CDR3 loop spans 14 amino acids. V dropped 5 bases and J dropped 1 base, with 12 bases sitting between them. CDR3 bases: TGTGCCAGCAGCCCAAGGTACAATTCCTACGAGCAGTACGTC. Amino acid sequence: CASSPRYNSYEQYV.

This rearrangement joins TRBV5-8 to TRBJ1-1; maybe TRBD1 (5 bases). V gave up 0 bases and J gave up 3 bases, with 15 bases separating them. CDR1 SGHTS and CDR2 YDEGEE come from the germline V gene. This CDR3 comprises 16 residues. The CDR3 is CASSLAGVGVHTEAFF. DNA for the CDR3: TGTGCCAGCAGCTTGGCCGGTGTGGGGGTGCACACTGAAGCTTTCTTT. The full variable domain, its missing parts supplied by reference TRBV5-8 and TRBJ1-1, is EAGVTQSPTHLIKTRGQQATLRCSPISGHTSVYWYQQALGLGLQFLLWYDEGEERNRGNFPPRFSGRQFPNYSSELNVNALELEDSALYLCASSLAGVGVHTEAFFGQGTRLTVV.

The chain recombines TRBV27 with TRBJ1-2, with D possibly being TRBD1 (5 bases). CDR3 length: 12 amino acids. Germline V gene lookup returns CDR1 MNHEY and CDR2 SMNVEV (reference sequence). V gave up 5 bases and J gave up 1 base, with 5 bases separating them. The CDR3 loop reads CASSGGNYGYTF. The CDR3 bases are TGTGCCAGCAGTGGGGGTAACTATGGCTACACCTTC.

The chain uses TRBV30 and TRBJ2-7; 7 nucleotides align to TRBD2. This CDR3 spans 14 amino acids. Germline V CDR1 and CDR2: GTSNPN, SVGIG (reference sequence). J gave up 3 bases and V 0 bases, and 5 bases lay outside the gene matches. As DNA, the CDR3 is TGTGCCTGGAGTGTTCCGGGGGGTGGCTACGAGCAGTACTTC. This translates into CAWSVPGGGYEQYF.